This TCR beta chain was sequenced in a study of shared clonotypes between healthy human individuals. At the level of the study: The cohort had two women and a few men, ages 18 to 49.

Measured with immunoSEQ multiplex PCR; TCRdb has only the in-frame clones, and not every one. The sample contains 2 million to 2.5 million clones, less than 95% of which appear only once. Study results and caveats: Represented diversity (both genetic and exposure-history) was limited by the small number of donors. Among non-shared clonotypes, generation probabilities were lower than among those shared by all four donors.

This clone has a single count. Antigen specificity is unknown. Trimming removed 6 bases from V and 1 base from J, with 15 bases in between. This CDR3 region has 15 residues. Germline assignment: CDR1 ENHRY and CDR2 SYGVKD. Sequencing used naive CD4+ T cells from PBMCs. Subset meaning: CD45RA+ positively selected. This clonotype was obtained from a man aged 18-30 years in good health. Some clones in this sample may be carry-over from other donors' samples. V gene TRBV10-3 combines with J gene TRBJ1-1; the D gene is possibly TRBD1 (5 bases). The CDR3 loop reads CAIRVMVGGNTEAFF. CDR3 DNA: TGTGCCATCAGGGTAATGGTGGGGGGGAACACTGAAGCTTTCTTT.